This T cell receptor (beta chain) was identified during a study of T cells in Graves' hyperthyroidism and ophthalmopathy (dated by TCRdb to 2018 to 2020). In the study overall: Peripheral blood samples were taken at initial diagnosis, before any treatment was given. According to the paper, TCR Vbeta CDR3 sequencing was carried out on about 140 peripheral blood samples, which came from under 50 ophthalmopathy, 75 to 80 hyperthyroidism and some 17 progressor patients. TCR V-J signatures able to tell the groups apart were searched for in a discovery cohort of some 97 patients, of whom 40 to 45 had Graves' ophthalmopathy and roughly 57 had stable Graves' hyperthyroidism. After blood sampling, hyperthyroidism patients were treated with methimazole at a starting dose of 30 mg daily, and ophthalmopathy patients were treated with high-dose intravenous methylprednisolone. In addition, the study compared T-cell repertoires in thyroid tissue and in blood from five or six Graves' hyperthyroidism patients. For training and testing, the 100 or so patients in the discovery cohort were randomly divided in a 7:3 ratio. Prospective prediction of ophthalmopathy was tested in an independent validation cohort consisting of about 19 hyperthyroidism patients and more than 15 patients who later progressed to ophthalmopathy.

From cysteine to phenylalanine, the CDR3 is 14 amino acids long. Only the CDR3 region is kept as DNA, spanning 42 bases read in frame from base 1. The junction shows trimming of 5 bases on V and 7 bases on J, plus 16 bases between the germline ends. Sequences MDHEN (CDR1) and SYDVKM (CDR2) are obtained from the germline V gene. This clonotype was seen many times. This receptor's antigen is unknown. Base-call qualities are not available, and no considerably larger clone is one nucleotide away. Hyperthyroidism patients were aged 18 to 65 years and newly diagnosed, with disease duration of less than 2 months. Exclusion was applied to patients with uncontrolled infections, other autoimmune diseases, pregnancy or lactation. Diagnoses were established on the basis of clinical symptoms, serum thyroxine and TRAb, thyroid ultrasound, and orbital computed tomography. For progressor patients, blood was drawn at the first diagnosis of hyperthyroidism, before any ophthalmopathy symptoms had appeared. PBMCs were isolated from more than 8 ml of fresh peripheral blood by Ficoll-Paque density gradient centrifugation. Progressor patients were defined as those initially diagnosed with Graves' hyperthyroidism in whom ophthalmopathy developed during follow-up. Total RNA was extracted using Trizol reagent, and RNA quality was assessed on an Agilent 2100 Bioanalyzer.

Amplification of TCR beta CDR3 regions was carried out from RNA transcripts. The TCR CDR3 was subjected to a first round of RT-PCR using the HTBI primer set and the Qiagen OneStep RT-PCR kit. Libraries were constructed in a second round of multiplex PCR, after which size selection and purification were carried out. Sequencing of the libraries was done on an Illumina HiSeq2000 using paired-end 100 bp reads. In the authors' own workflow: SOAPnuke was used to process the raw data, throwing out any read that contained adapters or uncalled bases, had a mean Phred below 15, or lacked an exact constant-primer or identifier match. COPE v1.2.5 was used to merge high-quality paired reads, and clonotypes were defined as unique nucleotide sequences. Clonotypes were aligned to IMGT TRBV, TRBD and TRBJ reference segments using MiTCR v1.1. Analysis was restricted to V-J combinations with a frequency above 0.0001, which covered over 98% of repertoires. A TCS score was defined as the ratio between F50 (clonal expansion) and ExV (chaos), using BLOSUM62-based TCRdist between CDR3 peptides within each V-J. Welch's t-statistics and random forest reduced some 510 V-J features to roughly 13, which were used in a naive Bayes classifier (R e1071). The raw public reads went through TCRdb reprocessing: fastp at Q25, MiXCR clone calling, in-frame beta chains kept. Each record represents a unique CDR3 protein, reported with the most common genes and DNA among its rows. Here the V and J calls rest on TCRdb's processing, not on the authors' analysis. This sample comprises about 250,000 distinct CDR3 sequences, around 15% of them detected only once. Clones ranked in the top ten supply under 35% of the sample.

Points the paper makes about the study in general: Most expanded thyroid clonotypes (frequency above 0.001) were also detected in blood, suggesting blood repertoires may reflect thyroid immune responses. In validation, the model predicted progression to ophthalmopathy a median of 6.5 months before onset, with roughly 71% sensitivity and 72.22% specificity. Ophthalmopathy was separated from stable hyperthyroidism by a 13 V-J signature model, with approximately 89% sensitivity and about 81% specificity obtained in cross-validation and 80%/75% obtained in testing. No statistical method was used to set the sample size in advance, and investigators knew the group allocation.

The chain is assembled from TRBV28 and TRBJ2-3; the D call is tentative, TRBD1 or TRBD2, as each matches 5 bases. This TCR came from a woman in her fifties or sixties with Graves' hyperthyroidism that later progressed to Graves' ophthalmopathy. Sequencing was carried out using blood. The CDR3 sequence is CASSPPPGRNTQYF. Read as DNA, the sequence is TGTGCCAGCAGTCCGCCCCCGGGACGAAATACGCAGTATTTT.